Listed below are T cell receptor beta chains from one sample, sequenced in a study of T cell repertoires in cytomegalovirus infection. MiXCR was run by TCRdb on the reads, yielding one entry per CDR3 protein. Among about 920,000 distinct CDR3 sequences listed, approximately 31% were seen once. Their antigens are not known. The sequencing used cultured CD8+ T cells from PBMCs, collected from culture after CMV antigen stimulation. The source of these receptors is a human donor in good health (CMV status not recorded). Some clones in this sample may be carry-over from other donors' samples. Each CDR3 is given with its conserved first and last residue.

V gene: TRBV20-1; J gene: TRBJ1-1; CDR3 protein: CSARDPGSARDNTEAFF
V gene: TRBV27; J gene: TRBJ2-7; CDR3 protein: CASSLTYGSYEQYF
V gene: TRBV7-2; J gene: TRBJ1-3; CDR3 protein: CASSFRTGNIGNTIYF
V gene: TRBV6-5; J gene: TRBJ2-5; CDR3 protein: CASSPSTGLQETQYF
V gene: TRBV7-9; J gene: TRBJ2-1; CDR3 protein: CASSQLGSYNEQFF
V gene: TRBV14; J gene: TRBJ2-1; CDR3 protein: CASTHWDRGNGEQFF
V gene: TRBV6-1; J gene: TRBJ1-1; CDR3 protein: CASRPKTGGVTEAFF
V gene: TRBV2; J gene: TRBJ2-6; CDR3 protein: CASWAGANVLTF
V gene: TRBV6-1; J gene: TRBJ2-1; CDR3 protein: CASSDVYNEQFF
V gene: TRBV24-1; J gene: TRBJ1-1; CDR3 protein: CATRDSGTGERAFF
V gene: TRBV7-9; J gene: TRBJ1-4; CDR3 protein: CASSFDSTEKLFF
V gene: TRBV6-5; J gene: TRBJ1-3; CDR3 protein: CASRGIASGNTIYF
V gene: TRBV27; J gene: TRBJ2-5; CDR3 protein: CASSSSLQETQYF
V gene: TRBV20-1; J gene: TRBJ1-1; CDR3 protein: CSATAMGFGTEAFF
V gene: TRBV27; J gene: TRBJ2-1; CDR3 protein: CASSLNSNNEQFF